The source of this T cell receptor (beta chain) is a study of blood T cell repertoires in COVID-19 (dated by TCRdb to the early 2020s). Background on the whole study: Samples covering the acute and convalescent phases of COVID-19 were provided by collaborators in the United States, Italy and Spain. The sample metadata nearly always contained a de-identified subject ID, COVID-19 status, age in years and sex. HLA class I and class II types, where available, came from metadata supplied by the sample provider rather than from assay-based typing. The repertoires were released in a freely available public database intended as a resource for research on the immune response to SARS-CoV-2. Samples were obtained from the ongoing ImmuneRACE study (first 160 participants) and from about 1,300 subjects provided by 6 global collaborators. Deeply sampled blood TCRbeta repertoires from subjects exposed to, actively infected with, or recovered from COVID-19 were included in the dataset. The prospective study material was composed of cDNA or gDNA derived from T cells, B-cell-depleted T cells, or PBMCs. Results and caveats for the whole study, not just this receptor: Clinical and demographic metadata were provided uncurated, with the amount varying by source and participant.

The germline V gene specifies SGHTA as CDR1 and FQGTGA as CDR2. Reading from cysteine to phenylalanine, the CDR3 counts 14 amino acids. Only the CDR3 DNA stays, 42 bases, in frame from base 1. V is cut back by 5 bases and J by 9 bases, with 3 bases in the junction unmatched. As concerns this clone: The target of this receptor is not known. No base qualities exist here, and no much larger clone lies one base off it.

TCRbeta CDR3 regions were amplified from genomic DNA by means of the immunoSEQ Assay, a bias-controlled multiplex PCR. Under the source paper's analysis protocol: Nucleated cell counts per sample were estimated from amplification of reference gene primers within the assay. Sequence reads were collapsed and filtered to measure the absolute abundance of every unique TCRbeta CDR3 rearrangement. Productive Simpson clonality was computed per sample as the square root of Simpson's diversity index over productive rearrangements. TCRdb holds this immuneACCESS table with in-frame rearrangements only. Some clones are missing; in checked studies, unresolved V genes explain under half, and the rest has no known cause. V and J calls and clone size are copied from that table; D and trimming were computed from the DNA. The sample records 220,000 or so clones, 88% of which are singletons. Over 12% of the sample is taken by the ten largest.

Participants in the prospective study were enrolled through a virtual design, were aged 18 to 89 years, and lived in roughly 25 United States geographic areas. To assign participants to cohorts, the prospective study relied on clinical history that participants themselves reported in a screening survey and a study questionnaire. In the prospective study, mobile phlebotomists collected whole blood, serum and a nasopharyngeal or oropharyngeal swab from each participant. Participants in the prospective study had the option to provide additional blood draws and questionnaires over a roughly 2-month period. Prospective study blood samples were shipped either frozen or at room temperature before DNA extraction.

The clonotype originates from a woman between 50 and 59 years old with acute COVID-19. In this chain, TRBV7-3 is recombined with TRBJ1-6, and TRBD1 aligns with 11 junction nucleotides. The sample taken for sequencing was PBMCs or T cells enriched from blood (not recorded which). The bases read TGTGCCAGCAGCGTCGGGACAGGGGGTTCACCCCTCCACTTT. It specifies CASSVGTGGSPLHF.